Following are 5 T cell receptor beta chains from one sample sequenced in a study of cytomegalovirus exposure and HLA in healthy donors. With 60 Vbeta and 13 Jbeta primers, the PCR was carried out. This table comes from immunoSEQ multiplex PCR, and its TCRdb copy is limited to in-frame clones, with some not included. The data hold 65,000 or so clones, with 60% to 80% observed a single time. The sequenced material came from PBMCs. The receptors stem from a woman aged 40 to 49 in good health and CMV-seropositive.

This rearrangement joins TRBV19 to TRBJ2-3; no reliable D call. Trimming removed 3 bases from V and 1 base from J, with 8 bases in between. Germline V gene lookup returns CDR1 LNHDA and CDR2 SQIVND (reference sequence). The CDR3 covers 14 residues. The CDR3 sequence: CASSIRQGTDTQYF. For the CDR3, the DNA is TGTGCCAGTAGTATTAGGCAGGGCACAGATACGCAGTATTTT.

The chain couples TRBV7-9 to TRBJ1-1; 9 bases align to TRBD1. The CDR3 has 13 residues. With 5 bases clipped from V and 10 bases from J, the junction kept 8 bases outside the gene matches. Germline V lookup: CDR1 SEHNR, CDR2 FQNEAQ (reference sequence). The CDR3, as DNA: TGTGCCAGCAGCCAGGGACAGGGATTAGTAGCTTTCTTT. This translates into CASSQGQGLVAFF.

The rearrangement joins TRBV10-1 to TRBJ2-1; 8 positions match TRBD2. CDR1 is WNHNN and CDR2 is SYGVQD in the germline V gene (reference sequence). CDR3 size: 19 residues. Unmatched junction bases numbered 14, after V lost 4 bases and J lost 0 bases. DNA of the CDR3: TGCGCCAGCAGTGCTGCGCGGGGGGCGGGATCCCGCTCCTACAATGAGCAGTTCTTC. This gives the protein CASSAARGAGSRSYNEQFF.

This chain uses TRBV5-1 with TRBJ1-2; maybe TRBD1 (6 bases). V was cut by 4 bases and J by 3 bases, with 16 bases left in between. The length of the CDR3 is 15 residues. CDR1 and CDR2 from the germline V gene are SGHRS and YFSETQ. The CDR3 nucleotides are TGCGCCAGCAGCCCGTCGGGGGGCGCGGACTATGGCTACACCTTC. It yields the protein CASSPSGGADYGYTF.

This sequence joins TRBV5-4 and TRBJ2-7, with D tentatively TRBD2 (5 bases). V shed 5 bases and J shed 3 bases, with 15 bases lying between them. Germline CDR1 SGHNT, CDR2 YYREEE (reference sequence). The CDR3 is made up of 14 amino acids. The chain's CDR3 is CASRVGGGLYEQYF. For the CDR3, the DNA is TGTGCCAGCAGGGTGGGTGGAGGTCTCTACGAGCAGTACTTC.